Presented here are 31 T cell receptor beta chains from one specimen sequenced in a study of T-cell reconstitution after alpha-beta-depleted transplantation in children. Library preparation (for TCRbeta) was performed with unique molecular identifiers. Using its own MiXCR run on the PCR reads, TCRdb lists one record per CDR3 protein. The table includes hundreds of thousands of distinct CDR3 sequences, approximately 10% detected once. The input for sequencing was PBMCs, taken before TCRalphabeta/CD19-depleted stem cell transplant. The source is a child aged 2 to 10 with inherited bone marrow failure, due to receive a stem cell transplant.

About this clonotype: A much larger clonotype is one base distant, so this may be a read error. The V gene is TRBV11-2, the J gene TRBJ1-5, with D unclear. The CDR3 has 15 residues. The V end was cut by 0 bases, the J end by 9 bases, with 15 bases between. CDR1 SGHAT and CDR2 FQNNGV come from the germline V gene. CDR3 sequence: CASSLEPRHHRPQHF. The CDR3, as DNA: TGTGCCAGCAGCTTAGAACCGCGCCACCATCGGCCCCAGCATTTT.

This clonotype was recorded at least ten times. The gene calls are TRBV6-2 or TRBV6-3 and TRBJ2-5; D unclear. The CDR3 runs to 13 residues. CDR1 and CDR2 (germline): MNHEY, SVGEGT. Trimming shortened V by 2 bases and J by 0 bases, and 4 bases separated the two germline ends. CDR3 sequence reads: CASSYLYQETQYF. CDR3 bases: TGTGCCAGCAGTTACCTTTACCAAGAGACCCAGTACTTC.

This clonotype was seen at least ten times. V and J are TRBV19 and TRBJ2-3, with 9 bases identical to TRBD2. The V gene's germline CDR1 is LNHDA and CDR2 SQIVND (reference sequence). This CDR3 has 15 amino acids. V lost 4 bases to trimming and J lost 1 base; unmatched junction nucleotides: 3. This CDR3 is CASSNQREGTDTQYF. The CDR3 nucleotides are TGTGCCAGTAGTAATCAGCGGGAGGGCACAGATACGCAGTATTTT.

This clonotype was detected ten times or more. The chain joins TRBV12-3 or TRBV12-4 to TRBJ2-5, with D unclear. This CDR3 region has 13 residues. Trimming shortened V by 3 bases and J by 6 bases, and 11 bases separated the two germline ends. The CDR3 sequence is CASSFALGQTQYF. The DNA of the CDR3 is TGTGCCAGCAGTTTCGCTCTAGGGCAGACCCAGTACTTC.

This clonotype was seen only a few times. The chain couples TRBV4-3 to TRBJ2-3; the match to TRBD2 covers 9 bases. The CDR3 is 17 amino acids. Germline loops: CDR1 LGHNA, CDR2 YSLEER. After removal of 0 bases from V and 4 bases from J, the junction contained 8 bases not matched to a gene. The CDR3 spells CASSQDASGTSADTQYF. CDR3 nucleotides: TGCGCCAGCAGCCAAGATGCTAGCGGGACGTCCGCAGATACGCAGTATTTT.

Many counts were recorded for this clonotype. The J gene is TRBJ2-1, the V gene TRBV20-1; D not certain. CDR1 is DFQATT and CDR2 is SNEGSKA in the germline V gene (reference sequence). The CDR3 contains 11 residues. Trimming pared 7 bases from V and 6 bases from J, leaving 10 bases between. The CDR3 spells CSVEWGNEQFF. CDR3 DNA sequence: TGCAGTGTAGAATGGGGCAATGAGCAGTTCTTC.

This clonotype was observed at least ten times. CDR3 DNA: TGTGCCAGCAGCCAGGCTTCGGCGGGAGCTACGTACAATGAGCAGTTCTTC. Protein product: CASSQASAGATYNEQFF. This rearrangement joins TRBV4-2 to TRBJ2-1; TRBD2 aligns across 7 bases. This CDR3 is built from 17 residues. Per germline, CDR1 LGHNA and CDR2 YNFKEQ. The V and J ends lost 3 bases and 4 bases, in that order; junction bases with no gene match: 12.

This clonotype came up a few times. V is TRBV20-1 and J is TRBJ2-1; TRBD2 is a possible D gene (6 bases). V lost 0 bases and J lost 8, with 17 bases in between. This CDR3 is built from 15 residues. CDR1 and CDR2 from the germline V gene are DFQATT and SNEGSKA (reference sequence). CDR3: CSARDRRGVMDEQFF. The CDR3 coding sequence is TGCAGTGCTAGAGATCGGAGGGGAGTGATGGATGAGCAGTTCTTC.

The table lists this clonotype with many counts. The chain combines TRBV4-3 with TRBJ2-5, with D possibly matching TRBD2 (6 bases). The germline CDR1 and CDR2 sequences are LGHNA and YSLEER. The CDR3 extends over 14 amino acids. The V end lost 0 bases, the J end lost 1 base, and 6 bases lay between the germline ends. The DNA of the CDR3 is TGCGCCAGCAGCCAAGAGGGGGGCCAAGAGACCCAGTACTTC. This encodes CASSQEGGQETQYF.

The chain is built from TRBV5-6 and TRBJ2-4; D tentatively fits TRBD1 or TRBD2 (5 bases each). CDR3 size: 15 residues. V lost 5 bases and J lost 1, with 13 bases in between. CDR1 and CDR2 from the germline V gene are SGHDT and YYEEEE. The CDR3 loop is CASRSAGTAKNIQYF. The DNA for the CDR3 is TGTGCCAGCAGATCCGCAGGGACGGCCAAAAACATTCAGTACTTC.

This clonotype was counted ten times or more. This sequence joins TRBV4-3 and TRBJ2-7; 8 bases match TRBD2. Germline V gene lookup returns CDR1 LGHNA and CDR2 YSLEER. The CDR3 has 14 amino acids. J was trimmed by 2 bases and V by 4 bases; bases with no gene match: 4. In DNA, the CDR3 is TGCGCCAGCAGCCCAACTAGCGGACCCTACGAGCAGTACTTC. This codes for CASSPTSGPYEQYF.

This clonotype has ten or more counts. V gene TRBV4-3 combines with J gene TRBJ2-3, with D unresolved. There are 14 residues in the CDR3. V was trimmed by 1 base and J by 6 bases, leaving 11 bases between them. From germline, CDR1 is LGHNA and CDR2 YSLEER. The CDR3 sequence is CASSQVGLGDTQYF. The CDR3 DNA sequence: TGCGCCAGCAGCCAAGTCGGGCTGGGGGATACGCAGTATTTT.

There are many counts of this clonotype. The chain joins TRBV5-1 to TRBJ1-4; D ambiguous. This CDR3 contains 14 residues. V was trimmed by 6 bases and J by 5 bases, leaving 14 bases between them. From germline, CDR1 is SGHRS and CDR2 YFSETQ. The CDR3 protein is CASTLYLRNEKLFF. The CDR3 DNA follows: TGCGCCAGCACCCTCTACTTACGAAATGAAAAACTGTTTTTT.

In this sample, this clonotype turned up many times. This rearrangement joins TRBV3-1 to TRBJ1-1; D is uncertain. V shed 5 bases and J shed 4 bases, with 14 bases lying between them. CDR1 is LGHDT and CDR2 is YNNKEL in the germline V gene (reference sequence). The CDR3 consists of 14 residues. The CDR3 coding sequence is TGTGCCAGCAGCTCCTTCGCACATCTCACTGAAGCTTTCTTT. This gives the protein CASSSFAHLTEAFF.

Comment on this clonotype: This may stem from a read error, because a much larger clone lies one nucleotide away. CDR3 protein: CSATQTARATEASF. For the CDR3, the DNA is TGCAGTGCTACCCAGACAGCGAGGGCCACTGAAGCTTCCTTT. The chain links TRBV20-1 to TRBJ1-1, with D possibly TRBD1 on 5 matching bases. Germline V gene lookup returns CDR1 DFQATT and CDR2 SNEGSKA (reference sequence). The CDR3 runs 14 residues.

This clonotype was counted at least ten times. This rearrangement joins TRBV9 to TRBJ2-7; D not resolved. Trimming took off 0 bases at V and 5 bases at J, with 9 bases between the two ends. The CDR3 has 13 residues. Germline V lookup: CDR1 SGDLS, CDR2 YYNGEE. DNA for the CDR3: TGTGCCAGCAGCGTAGACGTAACCGACGAGCAGTACTTC. Translating it yields CASSVDVTDEQYF.

This clonotype was seen at least ten times. The V gene is TRBV5-1, the J gene TRBJ2-7, with 9 bases lining up with TRBD1. V lost 4 bases and J lost 5; bases outside the gene matches: 13. The CDR3 length is 16 residues. Germline CDR1 is SGHRS and CDR2 is YFSETQ. The CDR3 nucleotides are TGCGCCAGCAGCCCTGAGGTGGGACAGGGTTATCACGAGCAGTACTTC. Translation: CASSPEVGQGYHEQYF.

Worth noting for this clonotype: A much more abundant neighbour one base away suggests this may be a read error. The chain recombines TRBV9 with TRBJ2-1; TRBD1 or TRBD2 may be the D gene (6 bases each). Deletions cut 4 bases from V and 8 bases from J, with 25 bases between. Germline V gene lookup returns CDR1 SGDLS and CDR2 YYNGEE. The CDR3 has 17 residues. CDR3 residues: CASSPIWSGTRRDEQFF. DNA for the CDR3: TGTGCCAGCAGCCCCATCTGGTCTGGGACACGGAGGGATGAGCAGTTCTTC.

The chain is built from TRBV27 and TRBJ2-5; D is possibly TRBD2 (6 bases). The CDR3 is 13 residues long. Germline V gene lookup returns CDR1 MNHEY and CDR2 SMNVEV (reference sequence). Trimming removed 2 bases at V and 5 bases at J, with 9 bases between. As DNA, the CDR3 is TGTGCCAGCAGTTTAAATGCGGGGGAGACCCAGTACTTC. It yields the protein CASSLNAGETQYF.

This clonotype turned up a few times. J is TRBJ2-7 and V is TRBV6-5; 7 nucleotides align to TRBD2. The CDR3 contains 12 residues. V gave up 10 bases and J gave up 2 bases; unmatched junction bases: 5. The germline gives CDR1 MNHEY, CDR2 SVGAGI. CDR3 DNA: TGTGCCACAGGGCGGGGGACCTACGAGCAGTACTTC. Translation: CATGRGTYEQYF.

V gene TRBV24-1 combines with J gene TRBJ2-3, with 10 bases fitting TRBD1. V shed 3 bases, J shed 4 bases, and the junction held 6 bases outside the gene matches. CDR3 length equals 16 residues. Germline CDR1 and CDR2: KGHDR and SFDVKD. This CDR3 reads CATSDPGQGRADTQYF. The CDR3, as DNA: TGTGCCACCAGTGATCCGGGACAGGGGCGAGCAGATACGCAGTATTTT.

This clonotype was seen many times. The chain combines TRBV20-1 with TRBJ2-1; 13 positions agree with TRBD2. CDR3 size: 16 residues. J gave up 0 bases and V 6 bases, and 5 bases lay outside the gene matches. Per germline, CDR1 DFQATT and CDR2 SNEGSKA (reference sequence). This CDR3 reads CSAHRTSGSSYNEQFF. Written as DNA, the CDR3 is TGCAGTGCCCATAGGACTAGCGGGAGCTCCTACAATGAGCAGTTCTTC.

This clonotype was detected many times. V is TRBV20-1 and J is TRBJ2-3; TRBD2 matches at 10 bases. V gave up 6 bases and J gave up 3 bases; unmatched junction bases: 6. Germline V gene sequence: CDR1 DFQATT, CDR2 SNEGSKA (reference sequence). There are 14 residues in the CDR3. The CDR3 protein is CSAYLTSGTDTQYF. DNA of the CDR3: TGCAGTGCCTATTTGACTAGCGGGACAGATACGCAGTATTTT.

This clonotype was picked up a small number of times. For the CDR3, the DNA is TGTGCCACCAGCAGGGGACTAGCGTTTACTTCCTACGAGCAGTACTTC. It is translated as CATSRGLAFTSYEQYF. V gene TRBV15 combines with J gene TRBJ2-7, with 10 bases fitting TRBD2. Germline assignment: CDR1 LNHNV and CDR2 YYDKDF (reference sequence). V lost 3 bases and J lost 1; bases outside the gene matches: 6. This CDR3 has 16 amino acids.

The sample holds many counts of this clonotype. The V and J genes are TRBV9 and TRBJ2-2; D uncertain. This CDR3 is built from 14 residues. The V and J ends lost 4 bases and 4 bases respectively, with 11 bases between them. Per germline, CDR1 SGDLS and CDR2 YYNGEE. This CDR3 is CASSLELSTGELFF. The CDR3 nucleotides are TGTGCCAGCAGCCTAGAGCTGAGCACCGGGGAGCTGTTTTTT.

This clonotype has ten or more counts. This chain joins TRBV29-1 and TRBJ2-7; D is ambiguous. Germline V lookup: CDR1 SQVTM, CDR2 ANQGSEA. The V end was cut by 4 bases, the J end by 8 bases, with 9 bases between. The CDR3 loop spans 10 amino acids. In DNA, the CDR3 is TGCAGCGTTGTATCCTCCAAGCAGTACTTC. It yields the protein CSVVSSKQYF.

This clonotype occurred many times. CDR3 region: CSARALGGETQYF. DNA for the CDR3: TGCAGTGCTAGAGCCCTCGGAGGAGAGACCCAGTACTTC. The chain links TRBV20-1 to TRBJ2-5, with a weak D call TRBD2 (5 bases). The CDR3 covers 13 residues. V was cut by 1 base and J by 4 bases, with 10 bases left in between. Germline-derived CDR1 and CDR2 are DFQATT and SNEGSKA (reference sequence).

The sample holds many counts of this clonotype. V is TRBV7-8 and J is TRBJ2-7, with 10 bases that match TRBD2. Germline V gene lookup returns CDR1 SGHVS and CDR2 FQNEAQ. The CDR3 consists of 16 residues. J was trimmed by 2 bases and V by 1 base; bases with no gene match: 5. The CDR3 protein is CASSLGVGLAAYEQYF. CDR3 sequence (DNA): TGTGCCAGCAGCTTAGGCGTAGGACTAGCGGCCTACGAGCAGTACTTC. The complete variable domain, with remaining parts taken from reference TRBV7-8 and TRBJ2-7, reads GAGVSQSPRYKVAKRGQDVALRCDPISGHVSLFWYQQALGQGPEFLTYFQNEAQLDKSGLPSDRFFAERPEGSVSTLKIQRTQQEDSAVYLCASSLGVGLAAYEQYFGPGTRLTVT.

This clonotype was observed many times. This sequence joins TRBV20-1 and TRBJ2-1; D possibly corresponds to TRBD2 (6 bases). Trimming left V 6 bases short and J 4 bases short, with 16 bases between. Germline-derived CDR1 and CDR2 are DFQATT and SNEGSKA (reference sequence). This CDR3 is 14 amino acids long. The CDR3 sequence is CSAHSDGTYNEQFF. The CDR3 nucleotides are TGCAGTGCCCATAGTGACGGGACTTACAATGAGCAGTTCTTC.

The V gene is TRBV7-9, the J gene TRBJ2-1; TRBD2 aligns across 11 bases. CDR1 is SEHNR, CDR2 FQNEAQ, per germline (reference sequence). The CDR3 has 16 amino acids. V lost 6 bases, J lost 7 bases, and 11 bases stayed unmatched. This CDR3 is CASREKLAGVTNEQFF. CDR3 sequence (DNA): TGTGCCAGCAGGGAGAAACTAGCGGGAGTAACGAATGAGCAGTTCTTC.

This clonotype appeared many times. This chain uses TRBV5-4 with TRBJ1-1; D is possibly TRBD1 (6 bases). The CDR3 spans 15 residues. Germline V gene data show CDR1 as SGHNT and CDR2 as YYREEE (reference sequence). V lost 0 bases, J lost 0 bases, and 9 bases lay in between. The CDR3 DNA is TGTGCCAGCAGCTTGGGGACAGCGATGAACACTGAAGCTTTCTTT. It is translated as CASSLGTAMNTEAFF.